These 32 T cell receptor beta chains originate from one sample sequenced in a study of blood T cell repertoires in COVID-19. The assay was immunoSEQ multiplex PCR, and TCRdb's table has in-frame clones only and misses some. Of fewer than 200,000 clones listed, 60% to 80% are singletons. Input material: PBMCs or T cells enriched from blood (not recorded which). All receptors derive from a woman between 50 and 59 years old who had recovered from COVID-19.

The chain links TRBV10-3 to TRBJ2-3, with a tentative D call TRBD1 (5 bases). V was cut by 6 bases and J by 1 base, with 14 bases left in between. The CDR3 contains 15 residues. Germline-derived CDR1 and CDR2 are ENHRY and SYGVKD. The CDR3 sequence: CAISGKGSGTDTQYF. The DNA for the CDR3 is TGTGCCATCAGCGGTAAGGGGTCGGGCACAGATACGCAGTATTTT.

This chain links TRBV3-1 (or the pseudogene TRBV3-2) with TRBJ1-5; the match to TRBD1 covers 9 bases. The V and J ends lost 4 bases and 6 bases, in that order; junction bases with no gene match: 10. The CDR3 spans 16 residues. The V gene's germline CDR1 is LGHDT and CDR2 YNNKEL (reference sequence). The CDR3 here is CASSPGQGGGGQPQHF. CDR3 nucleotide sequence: TGTGCCAGCAGCCCGGGACAGGGCGGGGGAGGTCAGCCCCAGCATTTT.

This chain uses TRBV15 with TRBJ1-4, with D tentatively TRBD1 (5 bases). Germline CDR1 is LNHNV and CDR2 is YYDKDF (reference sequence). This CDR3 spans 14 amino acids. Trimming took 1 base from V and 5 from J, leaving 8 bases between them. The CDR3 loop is CATSRGGENEKLFF. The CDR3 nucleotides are TGTGCCACCAGCAGAGGGGGGGAAAATGAAAAACTGTTTTTT.

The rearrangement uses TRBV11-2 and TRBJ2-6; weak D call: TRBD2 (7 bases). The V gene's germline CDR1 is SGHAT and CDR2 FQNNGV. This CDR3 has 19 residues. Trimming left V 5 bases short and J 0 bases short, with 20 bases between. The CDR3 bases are TGTGCCAGCAGCCATACGGGGAGGGGGGCCCACTCTGGGGCCAACGTCCTGACTTTC. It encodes CASSHTGRGAHSGANVLTF.

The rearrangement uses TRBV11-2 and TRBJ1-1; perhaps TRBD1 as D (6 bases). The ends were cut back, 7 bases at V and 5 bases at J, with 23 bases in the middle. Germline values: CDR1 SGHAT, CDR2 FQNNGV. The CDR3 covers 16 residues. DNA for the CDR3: TGTGCCAGCACCCTCGACAGGACCTCCTTCGGGACTGAAGCTTTCTTT. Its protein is CASTLDRTSFGTEAFF.

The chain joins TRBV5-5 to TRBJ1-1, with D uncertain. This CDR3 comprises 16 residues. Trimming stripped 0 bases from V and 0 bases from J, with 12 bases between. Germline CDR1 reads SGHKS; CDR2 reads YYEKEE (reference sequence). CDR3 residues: CASSLGRFEMNTEAFF. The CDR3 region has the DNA TGTGCCAGCAGCTTGGGCCGCTTCGAGATGAACACTGAAGCTTTCTTT.

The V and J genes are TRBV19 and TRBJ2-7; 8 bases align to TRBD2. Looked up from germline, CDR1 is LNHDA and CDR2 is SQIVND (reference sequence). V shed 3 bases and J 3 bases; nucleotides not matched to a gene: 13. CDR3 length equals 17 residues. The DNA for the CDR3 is TGTGCCAGTAGTATCCATGGTGAGGGACTAGGGGTCTACGAGCAGTACTTC. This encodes CASSIHGEGLGVYEQYF.

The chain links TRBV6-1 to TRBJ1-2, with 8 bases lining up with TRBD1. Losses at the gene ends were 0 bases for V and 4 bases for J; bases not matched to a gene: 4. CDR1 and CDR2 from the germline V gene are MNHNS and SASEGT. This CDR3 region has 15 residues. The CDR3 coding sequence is TGTGCCAGCAGTGAAGCTCCTCAGGGGGCCTATGGCTACACCTTC. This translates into CASSEAPQGAYGYTF.

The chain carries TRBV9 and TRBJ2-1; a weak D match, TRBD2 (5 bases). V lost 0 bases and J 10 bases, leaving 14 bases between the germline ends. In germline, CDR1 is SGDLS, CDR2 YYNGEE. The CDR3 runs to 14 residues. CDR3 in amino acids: CASSVEWASLEQFF. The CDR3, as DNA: TGTGCCAGCAGCGTAGAGTGGGCTAGCTTAGAGCAGTTCTTC.

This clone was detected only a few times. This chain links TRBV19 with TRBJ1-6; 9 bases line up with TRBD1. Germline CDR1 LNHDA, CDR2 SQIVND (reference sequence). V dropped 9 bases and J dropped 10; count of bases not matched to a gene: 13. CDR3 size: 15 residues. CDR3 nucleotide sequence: TGTGCCAGCACCCCTGGGGGACAGGGCAAATCACCCCTCCACTTT. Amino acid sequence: CASTPGGQGKSPLHF.

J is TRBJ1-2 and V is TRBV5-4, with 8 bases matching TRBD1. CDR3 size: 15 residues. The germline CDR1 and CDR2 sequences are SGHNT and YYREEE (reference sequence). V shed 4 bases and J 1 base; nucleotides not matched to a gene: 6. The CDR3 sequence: CASSPPGQGNYGYTF. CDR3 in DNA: TGTGCCAGCAGCCCCCCCGGACAGGGTAACTATGGCTACACCTTC.

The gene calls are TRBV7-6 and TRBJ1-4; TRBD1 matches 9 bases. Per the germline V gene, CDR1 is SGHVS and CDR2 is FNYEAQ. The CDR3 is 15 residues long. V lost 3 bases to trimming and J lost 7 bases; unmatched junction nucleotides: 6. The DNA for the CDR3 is TGTGCCAGCAGCTTGGGACAGGGCCGGGGTGAAAAACTGTTTTTT. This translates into CASSLGQGRGEKLFF.

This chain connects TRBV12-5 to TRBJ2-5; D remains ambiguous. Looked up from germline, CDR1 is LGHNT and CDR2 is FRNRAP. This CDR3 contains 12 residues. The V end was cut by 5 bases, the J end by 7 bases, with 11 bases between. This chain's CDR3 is CASGLDLATQYF. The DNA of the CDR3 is TGTGCTAGTGGTCTAGATCTCGCGACCCAGTACTTC.

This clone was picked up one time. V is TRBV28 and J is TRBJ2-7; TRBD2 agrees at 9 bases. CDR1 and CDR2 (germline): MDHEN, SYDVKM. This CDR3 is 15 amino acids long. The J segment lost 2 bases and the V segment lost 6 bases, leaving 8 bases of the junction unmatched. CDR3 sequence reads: CASSTAGTSTYEQYF. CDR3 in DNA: TGTGCCAGCAGCACCGCCGGGACTAGCACCTACGAGCAGTACTTC.

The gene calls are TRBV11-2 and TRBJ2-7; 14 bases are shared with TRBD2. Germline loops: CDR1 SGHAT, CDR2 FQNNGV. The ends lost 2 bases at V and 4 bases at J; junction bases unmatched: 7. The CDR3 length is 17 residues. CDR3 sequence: CASSLPTRTSGGYEQYF. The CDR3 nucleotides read TGTGCCAGCAGCTTACCCACCAGGACTAGCGGGGGGTACGAGCAGTACTTC.

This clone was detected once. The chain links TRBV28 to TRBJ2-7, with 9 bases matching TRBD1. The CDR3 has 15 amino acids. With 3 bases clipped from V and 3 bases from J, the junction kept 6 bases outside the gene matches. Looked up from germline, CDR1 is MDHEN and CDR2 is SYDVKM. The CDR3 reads CASSLMGQGIYEQYF. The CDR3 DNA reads TGTGCCAGCAGTTTGATGGGACAGGGAATCTACGAGCAGTACTTC.

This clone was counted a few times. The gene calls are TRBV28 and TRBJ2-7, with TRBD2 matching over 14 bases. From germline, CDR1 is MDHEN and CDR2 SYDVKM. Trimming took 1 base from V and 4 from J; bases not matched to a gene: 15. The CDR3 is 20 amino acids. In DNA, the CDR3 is TGTGCCAGCAGTTTATCGGGACTAGCGGGGGACGAGTACGGGCCGTACGAGCAGTACTTC. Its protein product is CASSLSGLAGDEYGPYEQYF. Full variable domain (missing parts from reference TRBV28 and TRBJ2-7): DVKVTQSSRYLVKRTGEKVFLECVQDMDHENMFWYRQDPGLGLRLIYFSYDVKMKEKGDIPEGYSVSREKKERFSLILESASTNQTSMYLCASSLSGLAGDEYGPYEQYFGPGTRLTVT.

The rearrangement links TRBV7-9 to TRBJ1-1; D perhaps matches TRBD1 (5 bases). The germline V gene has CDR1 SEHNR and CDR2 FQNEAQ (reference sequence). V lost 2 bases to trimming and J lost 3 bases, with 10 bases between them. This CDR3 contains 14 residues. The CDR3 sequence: CASSLRGMDTEAFF. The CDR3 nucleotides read TGTGCCAGCAGCTTAAGGGGAATGGACACTGAAGCTTTCTTT.

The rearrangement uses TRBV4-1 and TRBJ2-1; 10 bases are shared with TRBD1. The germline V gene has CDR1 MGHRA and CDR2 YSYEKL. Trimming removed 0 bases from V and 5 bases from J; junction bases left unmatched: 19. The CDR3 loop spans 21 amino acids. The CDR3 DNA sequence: TGCGCCAGCAGCCAAGATGAGAGGGACAGGGGACGGGACCCATATAACAATGAGCAGTTCTTC. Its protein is CASSQDERDRGRDPYNNEQFF.

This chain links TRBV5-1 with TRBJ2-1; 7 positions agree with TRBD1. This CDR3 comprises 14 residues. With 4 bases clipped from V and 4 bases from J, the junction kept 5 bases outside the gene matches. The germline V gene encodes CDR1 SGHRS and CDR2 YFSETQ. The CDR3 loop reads CASSAGTAYNEQFF. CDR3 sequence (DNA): TGCGCCAGCAGCGCCGGGACAGCTTACAATGAGCAGTTCTTC.

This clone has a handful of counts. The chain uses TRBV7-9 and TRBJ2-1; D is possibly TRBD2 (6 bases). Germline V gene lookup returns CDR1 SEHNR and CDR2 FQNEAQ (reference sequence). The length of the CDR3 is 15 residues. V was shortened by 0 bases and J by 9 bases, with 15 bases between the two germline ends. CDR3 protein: CASSLAGGWAGEQFF. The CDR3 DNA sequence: TGTGCCAGCAGCTTAGCAGGAGGGTGGGCCGGTGAGCAGTTCTTC.

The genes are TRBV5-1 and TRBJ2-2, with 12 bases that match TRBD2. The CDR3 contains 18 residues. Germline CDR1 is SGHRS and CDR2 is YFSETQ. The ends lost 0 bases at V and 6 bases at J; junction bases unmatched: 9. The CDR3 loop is CASSLVVTSGSKAGELFF. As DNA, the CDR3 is TGCGCCAGCAGCTTGGTAGTGACTAGCGGGAGTAAGGCCGGGGAGCTGTTTTTT.

The CDR3 nucleotides are TGTGCCAGTACCCGGACTAGCGGAACCTACGAGCAGTACTTC. It encodes CASTRTSGTYEQYF. The chain is built from TRBV19 and TRBJ2-7, with 10 bases fitting TRBD2. The CDR3 loop spans 14 amino acids. Germline trimming cut 7 bases from V and 2 bases from J; bases unmatched to any gene: 5. Germline V gene data show CDR1 as LNHDA and CDR2 as SQIVND (reference sequence).

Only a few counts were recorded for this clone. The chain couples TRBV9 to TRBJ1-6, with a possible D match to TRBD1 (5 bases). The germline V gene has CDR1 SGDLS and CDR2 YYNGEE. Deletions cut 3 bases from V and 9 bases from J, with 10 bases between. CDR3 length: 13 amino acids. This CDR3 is CASSGPQGSPLHF. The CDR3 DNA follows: TGTGCCAGCAGCGGGCCCCAGGGTTCACCCCTCCACTTT.

The CDR3 region is CASSSREDQPQHF. The CDR3 nucleotides read TGTGCCAGCAGCTCCAGGGAGGATCAGCCCCAGCATTTT. This rearrangement joins TRBV7-9 to TRBJ1-5; D possibly corresponds to TRBD1 (5 bases). Per germline, CDR1 SEHNR and CDR2 FQNEAQ (reference sequence). CDR3 size: 13 residues. With 4 bases removed from V and 5 bases from J, the gap between germline ends came to 9 bases.

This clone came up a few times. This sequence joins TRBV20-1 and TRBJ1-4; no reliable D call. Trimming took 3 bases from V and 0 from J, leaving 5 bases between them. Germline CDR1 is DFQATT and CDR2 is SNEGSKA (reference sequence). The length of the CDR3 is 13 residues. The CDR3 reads CSASGPTNEKLFF. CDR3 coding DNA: TGCAGTGCTAGTGGGCCAACTAATGAAAAACTGTTTTTT.

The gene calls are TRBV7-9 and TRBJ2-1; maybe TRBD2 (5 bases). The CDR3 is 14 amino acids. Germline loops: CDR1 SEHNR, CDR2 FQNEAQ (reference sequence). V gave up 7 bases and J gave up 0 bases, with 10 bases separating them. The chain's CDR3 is CASNSDYSYNEQFF. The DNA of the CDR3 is TGTGCCAGCAATAGCGACTACTCCTACAATGAGCAGTTCTTC.

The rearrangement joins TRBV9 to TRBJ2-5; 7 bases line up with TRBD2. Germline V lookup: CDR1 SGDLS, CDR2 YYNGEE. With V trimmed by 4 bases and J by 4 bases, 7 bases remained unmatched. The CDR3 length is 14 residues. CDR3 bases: TGTGCCAGCAGCACCTCGGGAGGCCGAGAGACCCAGTACTTC. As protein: CASSTSGGRETQYF.

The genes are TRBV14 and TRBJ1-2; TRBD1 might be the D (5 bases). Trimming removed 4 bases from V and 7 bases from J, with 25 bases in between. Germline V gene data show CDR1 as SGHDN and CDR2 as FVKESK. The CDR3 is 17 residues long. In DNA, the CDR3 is TGTGCCAGCAGCCCGCCACTGGGGGGGTTGGAGCTATGTGGCTACACCTTC. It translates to CASSPPLGGLELCGYTF.

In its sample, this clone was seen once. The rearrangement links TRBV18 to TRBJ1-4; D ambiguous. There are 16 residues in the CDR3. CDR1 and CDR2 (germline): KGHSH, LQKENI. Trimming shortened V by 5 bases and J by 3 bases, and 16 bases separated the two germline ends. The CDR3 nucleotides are TGTGCCAGCTCAACCCGTTCGGTTCGGTCTAATGAAAAACTGTTTTTT. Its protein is CASSTRSVRSNEKLFF.

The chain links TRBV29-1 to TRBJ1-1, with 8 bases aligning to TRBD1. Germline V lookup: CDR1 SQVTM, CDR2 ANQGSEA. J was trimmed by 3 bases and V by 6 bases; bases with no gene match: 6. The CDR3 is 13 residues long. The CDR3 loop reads CSVGQGGYTEAFF. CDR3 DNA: TGCAGCGTCGGACAGGGAGGCTACACTGAAGCTTTCTTT.

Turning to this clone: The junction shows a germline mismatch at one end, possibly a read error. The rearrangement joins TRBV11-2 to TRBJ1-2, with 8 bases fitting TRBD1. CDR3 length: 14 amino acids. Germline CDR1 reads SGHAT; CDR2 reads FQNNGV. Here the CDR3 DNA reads TGTGCCAGCAGCTTATCGGGGCGGTGGCAGGGGGCCATCTTC. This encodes CASSLSGRWQGAIF. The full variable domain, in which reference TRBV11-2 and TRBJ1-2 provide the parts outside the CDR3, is EAGVAQSPRYKIIEKRQSVAFWCNPISGHATLYWYQQILGQGPKLLIQFQNNGVVDDSQLPKDRFSAERLKGVDSTLKIQPAKLEDSAVYLCASSLSGRWQGAIFGSGTRLTVV.